The 31 T cell receptor beta chains reported below all come from one sample, sequenced in a study of cytomegalovirus exposure and HLA in healthy donors. This table comes from immunoSEQ multiplex PCR, and its TCRdb copy is limited to in-frame clones, with some not included. The repertoire holds some 120,000 clones, about nine tenths seen once, with 1.4% in the top ten. The sample comprised PBMCs. The receptors stem from a man aged 25 to 45 in good health and CMV-seronegative.

There are a few counts of this clone. The chain combines TRBV7-9 with TRBJ2-7, with 9 bases aligning to TRBD2. Germline V gene data show CDR1 as SEHNR and CDR2 as FQNEAQ (reference sequence). The CDR3 length is 15 residues. J gave up 4 bases and V 5 bases, and 9 bases lay outside the gene matches. DNA of the CDR3: TGTGCCAGCAGCCCCATTAGCGGGAGTGGTTACGAGCAGTACTTC. Its protein product is CASSPISGSGYEQYF.

The V gene is TRBV5-4, the J gene TRBJ2-3, with D perhaps matching TRBD2 (5 bases). The V gene's germline CDR1 is SGHNT and CDR2 YYREEE (reference sequence). CDR3 length equals 16 residues. V shed 2 bases and J shed 4 bases, with 17 bases lying between them. The CDR3: CASSFLAGLRSDTQYF. DNA for the CDR3: TGTGCCAGCAGCTTTCTGGCGGGCCTGCGATCAGATACGCAGTATTTT.

The chain has TRBV6-5 and TRBJ1-2; D perhaps matches TRBD1 (6 bases). V was cut by 5 bases and J by 4 bases, with 14 bases left in between. Germline CDR1 MNHEY, CDR2 SVGAGI. This CDR3 spans 14 amino acids. CDR3 coding DNA: TGTGCCAGCAGTCAACAGGGTTACGTCTATGGCTACACCTTC. Protein product: CASSQQGYVYGYTF.

The table lists this clone with a few counts. The chain has TRBV18 and TRBJ2-7; D is perhaps TRBD1 (5 bases). The CDR3 spans 14 residues. Germline lookup yields CDR1 KGHSH and CDR2 LQKENI. Trimming took 1 base from V and 0 from J, leaving 7 bases between them. Here the CDR3 reads CASSPQDISYEQYF. As DNA, the CDR3 is TGTGCCAGCTCACCACAGGACATCTCCTACGAGCAGTACTTC.

The rearrangement links TRBV11-2 to TRBJ2-7, with unresolved D. The CDR3 consists of 11 residues. CDR1 and CDR2 (germline): SGHAT, FQNNGV. The V and J ends lost 5 bases and 5 bases respectively, with 7 bases between them. The CDR3 DNA follows: TGTGCCAGCAGCACGTCGGACGAGCAGTACTTC. This gives the protein CASSTSDEQYF. Full variable domain (remainder filled in from reference TRBV11-2 and TRBJ2-7): EAGVAQSPRYKIIEKRQSVAFWCNPISGHATLYWYQQILGQGPKLLIQFQNNGVVDDSQLPKDRFSAERLKGVDSTLKIQPAKLEDSAVYLCASSTSDEQYFGPGTRLTVT.

The rearrangement uses TRBV2 and TRBJ1-1; maybe TRBD1 (6 bases). V was cut by 0 bases and J by 10 bases, with 12 bases left in between. There are 13 residues in the CDR3. Germline lookup yields CDR1 SNHLY and CDR2 FYNNEI. CDR3 DNA: TGTGCCAGCAGTGAAGCGCGGGGGGGCGCAGCTTTCTTT. It specifies CASSEARGGAAFF.

This chain links TRBV11-3 with TRBJ2-3; D gene uncertain. The V gene lost 5 bases and the J gene lost 0 bases, with 6 bases spanning the gap. There are 13 residues in the CDR3. The germline V gene encodes CDR1 SGHNT and CDR2 YENEEA. The DNA of the CDR3 is TGTGCCAGCAGCATTCTTAGCACAGATACGCAGTATTTT. Its translation is CASSILSTDTQYF.

This chain uses TRBV2 with TRBJ1-5; no clear D. The germline CDR1 and CDR2 sequences are SNHLY and FYNNEI. Trimming shortened V by 7 bases and J by 5 bases, and 12 bases separated the two germline ends. This CDR3 has 13 amino acids. CDR3 loop: CASNLMVDQPQHF. CDR3 coding DNA: TGTGCCAGCAATCTTATGGTAGATCAGCCCCAGCATTTT. The whole variable domain, filled in from reference TRBV2 and TRBJ1-5, reads EPEVTQTPSHQVTQMGQEVILRCVPISNHLYFYWYRQILGQKVEFLVSFYNNEISEKSEIFDDQFSVERPDGSNFTLKIRSTKLEDSAMYFCASNLMVDQPQHFGDGTRLSIL.

This clone came up a few times. The V gene is TRBV7-6, the J gene TRBJ2-5, with 7 bases matching TRBD2. V was clipped by 5 bases and J by 5 bases; unmatched bases: 5. The CDR3 runs to 13 residues. CDR1 is SGHVS and CDR2 is FNYEAQ in the germline V gene. CDR3 bases: TGTGCCAGCAGCCCCCCCGGGAGGGAGACCCAGTACTTC. As protein: CASSPPGRETQYF. Full variable domain (remainder filled in from reference TRBV7-6 and TRBJ2-5): GAGVSQSPRYKVTKRGQDVALRCDPISGHVSLYWYRQALGQGPEFLTYFNYEAQQDKSGLPNDRFSAERPEGSISTLTIQRTEQRDSAMYRCASSPPGRETQYFGPGTRLLVL.

This chain links TRBV19 with TRBJ2-7, with 8 positions matching TRBD1. Germline trimming cut 3 bases from V and 4 bases from J; bases unmatched to any gene: 2. The germline gives CDR1 LNHDA, CDR2 SQIVND (reference sequence). There are 13 residues in the CDR3. DNA of the CDR3: TGTGCCAGTAGTATCACAGGGGGTTACGAGCAGTACTTC. Translating gives CASSITGGYEQYF.

This chain joins TRBV5-1 and TRBJ2-7, with D perhaps TRBD2 (6 bases). Trimming left V 3 bases short and J 4 bases short, with 17 bases between. The CDR3 extends over 15 amino acids. From germline, CDR1 is SGHRS and CDR2 YFSETQ. The CDR3 DNA reads TGCGCCAGCAGCTCCGGGAGACCGCTCGCTTACGAGCAGTACTTC. Protein sequence: CASSSGRPLAYEQYF. Full variable domain (remainder filled in from reference TRBV5-1 and TRBJ2-7): KAGVTQTPRYLIKTRGQQVTLSCSPISGHRSVSWYQQTPGQGLQFLFEYFSETQRNKGNFPGRFSGRQFSNSRSEMNVSTLELGDSALYLCASSSGRPLAYEQYFGPGTRLTVT.

The rearrangement joins TRBV7-9 to TRBJ2-3; 10 nucleotides line up with TRBD1. Germline V CDR1 and CDR2: SEHNR, FQNEAQ (reference sequence). V was clipped by 4 bases and J by 5 bases; unmatched bases: 9. The CDR3 runs to 16 residues. The DNA of the CDR3 is TGTGCCAGCAGCTCCTTCCCGGACAGGGGGATAGATACGCAGTATTTT. Translation gives CASSSFPDRGIDTQYF.

CDR3 nucleotide sequence: TGTGCCAGCAGTTACGGACAGGGCCACACAGATACGCAGTATTTT. This gives the protein CASSYGQGHTDTQYF. The chain combines TRBV6-6 with TRBJ2-3, with 8 positions matching TRBD1. CDR1 and CDR2 (germline): MNHNY, SVGAGI (reference sequence). The CDR3 is 15 residues long. With 2 bases clipped from V and 2 bases from J, the junction kept 3 bases outside the gene matches.

The genes are TRBV10-2 and TRBJ1-1, with no clear D. Per the germline V gene, CDR1 is WSHSY and CDR2 is SAAADI. With 7 bases removed from V and 3 bases from J, the gap between germline ends came to 12 bases. The CDR3 is 13 residues long. The chain's CDR3 is CASNTGLDTEAFF. CDR3 nucleotides: TGCGCCAGCAACACGGGGTTGGACACTGAAGCTTTCTTT.

This sequence joins TRBV9 and TRBJ1-2; TRBD1 agrees at 7 bases. V dropped 0 bases and J dropped 2; count of bases not matched to a gene: 7. Germline loops: CDR1 SGDLS, CDR2 YYNGEE. The CDR3 sequence is 16 residues long. For the CDR3, the DNA is TGTGCCAGCAGCGTAGGTAGCTGGGGACAGAACTATGGCTACACCTTC. Its protein is CASSVGSWGQNYGYTF.

The J gene is TRBJ2-7, the V gene TRBV7-9; 13 bases map to TRBD2. Unmatched junction bases numbered 6, after V lost 4 bases and J lost 3 bases. Germline V gene lookup returns CDR1 SEHNR and CDR2 FQNEAQ (reference sequence). The CDR3 has 16 residues. The CDR3 spells CASSSEGLAGYYEQYF. CDR3 coding DNA: TGTGCCAGCAGCTCAGAGGGACTAGCGGGATACTACGAGCAGTACTTC. The variable domain in full, with the rest retrieved from reference TRBV7-9 and TRBJ2-7, is DTGVSQNPRHKITKRGQNVTFRCDPISEHNRLYWYRQTLGQGPEFLTYFQNEAQLEKSRLLSDRFSAERPKGSFSTLEIQRTEQGDSAMYLCASSSEGLAGYYEQYFGPGTRLTVT.

The genes are TRBV4-1 and TRBJ2-3; weak D call: TRBD2 (5 bases). The V end was cut by 0 bases, the J end by 0 bases, with 10 bases between. The CDR3 is 16 residues long. Per germline, CDR1 MGHRA and CDR2 YSYEKL. The CDR3 spells CASSQEAGPSTDTQYF. CDR3 DNA sequence: TGCGCCAGCAGCCAAGAGGCGGGTCCTAGCACAGATACGCAGTATTTT.

The chain is built from TRBV7-9 and TRBJ2-1; TRBD1 agrees at 8 bases. In germline, CDR1 is SEHNR, CDR2 FQNEAQ (reference sequence). J lost 5 bases, V lost 5 bases, and 11 bases had no gene match. CDR3 length equals 16 residues. Here the CDR3 DNA reads TGTGCCAGCAGCCCGGGGGCCAGGGGGCCCCACAATGAGCAGTTCTTC. It encodes CASSPGARGPHNEQFF.

The chain carries TRBV11-3 and TRBJ2-3; possible D gene TRBD2, 5 bases. This CDR3 spans 13 amino acids. V dropped 6 bases and J dropped 3 bases, with 10 bases sitting between them. CDR1 and CDR2 from the germline V gene are SGHNT and YENEEA. CDR3 loop: CASRGRGTDTQYF. The CDR3 DNA reads TGTGCCAGCAGAGGAAGAGGGACAGATACGCAGTATTTT.

This clone was recorded only once. V is TRBV5-1 and J is TRBJ1-1, with 11 positions matching TRBD1. This CDR3 has 16 amino acids. The junction had 7 bases not matched to a gene; V was cut back by 3 bases and J by 3 bases. The germline gives CDR1 SGHRS, CDR2 YFSETQ. CDR3 in DNA: TGCGCCAGCAGCTCCCGGGACAGGGGGTTTTACACTGAAGCTTTCTTT. Translation gives CASSSRDRGFYTEAFF.

The CDR3 bases are TGTGCCAGCAGTTACCTGACAGGGGGTCTGGGGGAGCAGTACTTC. This translates into CASSYLTGGLGEQYF. The chain recombines TRBV6-5 with TRBJ2-7; 9 bases agree with TRBD1. J was trimmed by 7 bases and V by 2 bases; bases with no gene match: 9. Germline-derived CDR1 and CDR2 are MNHEY and SVGAGI. This CDR3 is built from 15 residues.

The genes are TRBV18 and TRBJ2-2, with 9 bases lining up with TRBD2. V was pared by 3 bases and J by 5 bases, with 7 bases of the junction left unmatched. Germline values: CDR1 KGHSH, CDR2 LQKENI. The CDR3 has 16 residues. CDR3 DNA: TGTGCCAGCTCACCGGGGGTGACTAGCGGAACCGGGGAGCTGTTTTTT. Amino acids: CASSPGVTSGTGELFF.

The CDR3 nucleotides are TGTGCCACCAGCAGAGATTCTGGCGGCTACACCTTC. Amino acid sequence: CATSRDSGGYTF. This chain joins TRBV15 and TRBJ1-2; D gene ambiguous. Germline CDR1 reads LNHNV; CDR2 reads YYDKDF (reference sequence). Between the trimmed V and J ends, which lost 0 bases and 8 bases, there was a span of 7 bases. The CDR3 consists of 12 residues.

The chain links TRBV6-6 to TRBJ2-5, with 7 bases aligning to TRBD1. The V segment lost 7 bases and the J segment 5 bases; nucleotides outside the gene matches: 4. Germline V gene data show CDR1 as MNHNY and CDR2 as SVGAGI (reference sequence). There are 12 residues in the CDR3. The CDR3 protein is CASTTGVETQYF. The CDR3 nucleotides read TGTGCCAGCACTACAGGGGTCGAGACCCAGTACTTC.

This clone was seen a single time. The chain recombines TRBV10-2 with TRBJ2-7, with 7 bases matching TRBD1. The CDR3 totals 15 residues. The germline V gene has CDR1 WSHSY and CDR2 SAAADI. Germline trimming cut 0 bases from V and 4 bases from J; bases unmatched to any gene: 6. This CDR3 reads CASSESNQGDYEQYF. In DNA, the CDR3 is TGCGCCAGCAGTGAGTCGAACCAGGGGGATTACGAGCAGTACTTC.

The chain recombines TRBV5-1 with TRBJ2-5; D possibly corresponds to TRBD1 (6 bases). The J call may be faulty, since TRBJ2-7 better matches the DNA end. The length of the CDR3 is 15 residues. Germline V gene lookup returns CDR1 SGHRS and CDR2 YFSETQ. Written as DNA, the CDR3 is TGCGCCAGCAGCCCAGGCAGGGGAGTAGAGTACGAGCAGTACTTC. As protein: CASSPGRGVEYEQYF.

The chain combines TRBV5-1 with TRBJ1-2; D unclear. CDR1 is SGHRS and CDR2 is YFSETQ in the germline V gene. Trimming pared 4 bases from V and 0 bases from J, leaving 19 bases between. CDR3 length: 17 amino acids. The CDR3 spells CASSPAAEIIANYGYTF. In nucleotides, the CDR3 is TGCGCCAGCAGCCCGGCGGCAGAGATTATAGCTAACTATGGCTACACCTTC.

J is TRBJ2-7 and V is TRBV5-1, with TRBD1 as a possible D gene (5 bases). This CDR3 contains 12 residues. V lost 3 bases to trimming and J lost 3 bases, with 7 bases between them. Germline values: CDR1 SGHRS, CDR2 YFSETQ. CDR3 nucleotide sequence: TGCGCCAGCAGCTGGGGCCGCTACGAGCAGTACTTC. Protein sequence: CASSWGRYEQYF. The full variable domain, completed using reference TRBV5-1 and TRBJ2-7, is KAGVTQTPRYLIKTRGQQVTLSCSPISGHRSVSWYQQTPGQGLQFLFEYFSETQRNKGNFPGRFSGRQFSNSRSEMNVSTLELGDSALYLCASSWGRYEQYFGPGTRLTVT.

This clone was detected once. This rearrangement joins TRBV6-5 to TRBJ1-2; D may be TRBD1 (5 bases). This CDR3 is 16 amino acids long. The germline CDR1 and CDR2 sequences are MNHEY and SVGAGI. Trimming took off 0 bases at V and 4 bases at J, with 15 bases between the two ends. The CDR3, as DNA: TGTGCCAGCAGTTACTCGAGTGTTTTAGGGGTCTATGGCTACACCTTC. It codes for CASSYSSVLGVYGYTF.

This clone has ten or more counts. The CDR3 loop is CAWRNSGSSYEQYF. DNA for the CDR3: TGTGCCTGGAGAAATAGCGGGAGCTCCTACGAGCAGTACTTC. The chain employs TRBV30 and TRBJ2-7; 9 positions match TRBD2. The CDR3 spans 14 residues. The junction had 3 bases not matched to a gene; V was cut back by 3 bases and J by 0 bases. Germline loops: CDR1 GTSNPN, CDR2 SVGIG (reference sequence).

The rearrangement joins TRBV11-2 to TRBJ2-1; 9 nucleotides line up with TRBD2. Germline CDR1 is SGHAT and CDR2 is FQNNGV. The CDR3 extends over 14 amino acids. Losses at the gene ends were 7 bases for V and 5 bases for J; bases not matched to a gene: 6. DNA of the CDR3: TGTGCCAGCACTTTTCGACTAGCGGACAATGAGCAGTTCTTC. It is translated as CASTFRLADNEQFF.